The rows below give T cell receptor beta chains drawn from one sample of a study of siplizumab effects on memory and regulatory T cells. Sequencing used immunoSEQ multiplex PCR; TCRdb keeps in-frame clones, though not all of them. The data show 90,000 to 150,000 clones, about 93% seen once. Sample: non-Treg CD4+ T cells sorted from blood. Source of these receptors: a human donor in good health. Both conserved end residues are part of each CDR3. The D gene is left open where the match is weak. Clone size is shown for a subset of rows, as once, few, many or a class of expanded clone.

size	V	J	D	DNA	CDR3
once	TRBV7-2	TRBJ2-1	TRBD2	TGTGCCAGCAGCTTAGCCGCTAGCGGGGCCCTCAATGAGCAGTTCTTC	CASSLAASGALNEQFF
-	TRBV7-2	TRBJ2-2	TRBD2	TGTGCCAGCAGCTTATTCCCCAGCGGGGGGAACCCCGGGGGGGAGCTGTTTTTT	CASSLFPSGGNPGGELFF
-	TRBV7-8	TRBJ1-3	-	TGTGCCAGCAGCTCGGTAGGGTTTGGAAACACCATATATTTT	CASSSVGFGNTIYF
once	TRBV2	TRBJ2-5	-	TGTGCCAGCATGCCCAGGAGGCAGACGCAAGAGACCCAGTACTTC	CASMPRRQTQETQYF
-	TRBV27	TRBJ1-3	-	TGTGCCAGCAGCGACGCGGGGGCGGGTGGAAACACCATATATTTT	CASSDAGAGGNTIYF
-	TRBV15	TRBJ2-7	-	TGTGCCACCAGCAGAGAATTGTCGCAGACTTACGAGCAGTACTTC	CATSRELSQTYEQYF
-	TRBV4-3	TRBJ2-5	TRBD2	TGCGCCAGCAGCCAAGATCGGGCGGGGGGCGGAGAGACCCAGTACTTC	CASSQDRAGGGETQYF
-	TRBV19	TRBJ1-5	-	TGTGCCAGTAGTACGACAAAGGGGGCCCAGCATTTT	CASSTTKGAQHF
once	TRBV2	TRBJ2-6	-	TGTGCCAGCAGGCTCGGGTCTGGGGCCAACGTCCTGACTTTC	CASRLGSGANVLTF
-	TRBV5-4	TRBJ1-2	TRBD1	TGTGCCAGCAGCTTGAAGGGGGCGCTTGGCTATGGCTACACCTTC	CASSLKGALGYGYTF
-	TRBV7-6	TRBJ2-7	TRBD1	TGTGCCAGCAGCCCAGGGACAGCTACAACCTACGAGCAGTACTTC	CASSPGTATTYEQYF
once	TRBV6-5	TRBJ2-5	TRBD2	TGTGCCAGCACACCTAGCGGGGGGCTCCAAGAGACCCAGTACTTC	CASTPSGGLQETQYF
-	TRBV6-1	TRBJ2-1	TRBD2	TGTGCCAGCAGTGTCCTAGCGGGGGGATTTCAGTTCTTC	CASSVLAGGFQFF
-	TRBV19	TRBJ1-3	-	TGTGCCAGTGGCGTAACAGGAAACACCATATATTTT	CASGVTGNTIYF
-	TRBV6-6	TRBJ1-4	TRBD1	TGTGCCAGCAGTTACCCGCTCGGGACAGGGCTTGAAAAACTGTTTTTT	CASSYPLGTGLEKLFF
-	TRBV5-1	TRBJ2-3	-	TGCGCCAGCAGCTTAACAGTTACAGATACGCAGTATTTT	CASSLTVTDTQYF
-	TRBV12-5	TRBJ2-2	TRBD1	TGTGCTAGTGGCTATAACTTACAGGGGACCGGGGAGCTGTTTTTT	CASGYNLQGTGELFF
-	TRBV7-2	TRBJ2-5	TRBD2	TGTGCCAGCAGCTTAGGGCTAGCGGGGGGCCAAGAGACCCAGTACTTC	CASSLGLAGGQETQYF
-	TRBV5-4	TRBJ2-7	TRBD2	TGTGCCAGCAGCGTGACTAGCGGGGGGGCCTACGAGCAGTACTTC	CASSVTSGGAYEQYF
-	TRBV5-1	TRBJ2-1	TRBD2	TGCGCCAGCAGCTTGGCTCTCGCGGGAGAAACCTACAATGAGCAGTTCTTC	CASSLALAGETYNEQFF
-	TRBV28	TRBJ1-4	-	TGTGCCAGCAGCCTAGACCTACAGGGAAGAAAACTGTTTTTT	CASSLDLQGRKLFF
few	TRBV19	TRBJ1-1	TRBD1	TGTGCCAGTACTGACAGGGGGTTCATGAACACTGAAGCTTTCTTT	CASTDRGFMNTEAFF
-	TRBV7-2	TRBJ2-5	-	TGTGCCAGCAGCTTAGGTAGCGCCCAAGAGACCCAGTACTTC	CASSLGSAQETQYF
-	TRBV11-1	TRBJ2-7	-	TGTGCCAGCAGCCCCAGGGGTGCCTACGAGCAGTACTTC	CASSPRGAYEQYF
-	TRBV2	TRBJ2-3	-	TGTGCCAGCAGGCTGGGTGCAGATACGCAGTATTTT	CASRLGADTQYF
few	TRBV4-3	TRBJ1-1	-	TGCGCCAGCAGCCAAGAGGGCTTTACAGGATGGGCTTTCTTT	CASSQEGFTGWAFF
-	TRBV30	TRBJ2-7	-	TGTGCCTGGAGAAGAGTGGAGTACGAGCAGTACTTC	CAWRRVEYEQYF
-	TRBV11-2	TRBJ2-1	TRBD2	TGTGCCAGCAGCCTCCCGTTCAGGGCGGGGGTTAATGAGCAGTTCTTC	CASSLPFRAGVNEQFF
-	TRBV5-5	TRBJ2-1	-	TGTGCCAGCAGCCCAAAGGCCGTCCTTTCCTACAATGAGCAGTTCTTC	CASSPKAVLSYNEQFF
once	TRBV7-9	TRBJ2-7	-	TGTGCCAGCAGCTTAGCGAATATCCAACCGAGCTACGAGCAGTACTTC	CASSLANIQPSYEQYF
-	TRBV4-1	TRBJ2-3	TRBD1	TGCGCCAGCAGCCCCCGGGACAGGGCCACAGATACGCAGTATTTT	CASSPRDRATDTQYF